Below, 18 T cell receptor beta chains from the same sample are listed, as sequenced in a study of shared clonotypes between healthy human individuals. Generated by immunoSEQ multiplex PCR, the TCRdb table keeps only in-frame clones and is missing some. The sample holds 950,000 to 1,100,000 clones; more than 75% are singletons and the top ten take 0.5% to 0.65%. Sequencing was performed on memory CD4+ T cells from PBMCs. Subset defined: CD45RA-negative fraction. The receptor source for this set is a man younger than 30 in good health. Some clones in this sample may be carry-over from other donors' samples.

The chain's CDR3 is CASSPGLAGKGETQYF. In nucleotides, the CDR3 is TGTGCCAGCAGCCCTGGACTAGCGGGAAAGGGGGAGACCCAGTACTTC. V and J are TRBV5-5 and TRBJ2-5; 12 bases align to TRBD2. V shed 4 bases and J 5 bases; nucleotides not matched to a gene: 9. In germline, CDR1 is SGHKS, CDR2 YYEKEE (reference sequence). The CDR3 spans 16 residues.

This clone came up many times. The rearrangement joins TRBV5-6 to TRBJ1-5; D ambiguous. Between the trimmed V and J ends, which lost 4 bases and 9 bases, there was a span of 14 bases. Germline V CDR1 and CDR2: SGHDT, YYEEEE. The CDR3 runs 13 residues. DNA for the CDR3: TGTGCCAGCAGCGAGACGGGGATTGGGCCCCAGCATTTT. Translating gives CASSETGIGPQHF.

This chain uses TRBV9 with TRBJ2-2; the match to TRBD1 covers 8 bases. J was trimmed by 6 bases and V by 2 bases; bases with no gene match: 9. This CDR3 is built from 16 residues. Per germline, CDR1 SGDLS and CDR2 YYNGEE. DNA of the CDR3: TGTGCCAGCAGCGTCTCCTCAGGGGGCTTGGCCGGGGAGCTGTTTTTT. Residues: CASSVSSGGLAGELFF.

The chain uses TRBV6-4 and TRBJ2-1; D is undetermined. CDR1 MRHNA and CDR2 SNTAGT come from the germline V gene. This CDR3 comprises 14 residues. With 4 bases removed from V and 6 bases from J, the gap between germline ends came to 13 bases. CDR3 protein: CASSAQAFGNEQFF. The CDR3 DNA reads as TGTGCCAGCAGTGCCCAGGCTTTCGGCAATGAGCAGTTCTTC.

The gene calls are TRBV30 and TRBJ2-4; D might be TRBD2 (6 bases). The CDR3 runs 12 residues. The germline CDR1 and CDR2 sequences are GTSNPN and SVGIG (reference sequence). Trimming took 4 bases from V and 8 from J, leaving 12 bases between them. The CDR3 reads CAWNSGGDIQYF. The CDR3 DNA reads TGTGCCTGGAACTCCGGAGGGGACATTCAGTACTTC.

The chain has TRBV7-9 and TRBJ1-3; the D is unclear. There are 13 residues in the CDR3. Trimming removed 11 bases from V and 0 bases from J, with 11 bases in between. Germline values: CDR1 SEHNR, CDR2 FQNEAQ (reference sequence). The CDR3 reads CAPTASSGNTIYF. In DNA form, the CDR3 reads TGTGCCCCAACGGCAAGCTCTGGAAACACCATATATTTT. Based on the CDR3 plus reference TRBV7-9 and TRBJ1-3, the full variable domain is DTGVSQNPRHKITKRGQNVTFRCDPISEHNRLYWYRQTLGQGPEFLTYFQNEAQLEKSRLLSDRFSAERPKGSFSTLEIQRTEQGDSAMYLCAPTASSGNTIYFGEGSWLTVV.

The V and J genes are TRBV2 and TRBJ1-2; 7 nucleotides agree with TRBD1. Germline V gene sequence: CDR1 SNHLY, CDR2 FYNNEI. The V and J ends lost 4 bases and 4 bases, in that order; junction bases with no gene match: 9. This CDR3 spans 15 amino acids. The CDR3 reads CASSAYRGLGYGYTF. The DNA of the CDR3 is TGTGCCAGCAGTGCCTACAGGGGATTAGGCTATGGCTACACCTTC.

This clone occurred once. This chain links TRBV10-3 with TRBJ2-3; 14 bases are a match to TRBD2. The CDR3 has 16 residues. CDR1 is ENHRY, CDR2 SYGVKD, per germline. V gave up 8 bases and J gave up 0 bases; unmatched junction bases: 4. The CDR3 here is CAIGLAGGLSTDTQYF. In DNA form, the CDR3 reads TGTGCCATCGGACTAGCGGGAGGCCTTAGCACAGATACGCAGTATTTT.

V gene TRBV5-1 combines with J gene TRBJ2-3, with TRBD2 identical over 13 bases. The V gene's germline CDR1 is SGHRS and CDR2 YFSETQ. This CDR3 has 16 amino acids. Trimming at V came to 4 bases and at J to 2 bases, leaving 4 bases not matched to a gene. Here the CDR3 reads CASSVGLAGPTDTQYF. DNA of the CDR3: TGCGCCAGCAGCGTGGGACTAGCGGGACCCACAGATACGCAGTATTTT. Supplemented by reference TRBV5-1 and TRBJ2-3, the full variable domain reads KAGVTQTPRYLIKTRGQQVTLSCSPISGHRSVSWYQQTPGQGLQFLFEYFSETQRNKGNFPGRFSGRQFSNSRSEMNVSTLELGDSALYLCASSVGLAGPTDTQYFGPGTRLTVL.

For this clone: A far larger clone is one nucleotide away, so this likely arose from a read error. The chain links TRBV6-5 to TRBJ2-7; D gene uncertain. Germline CDR1 and CDR2: MNHEY and SVGAGI. This CDR3 comprises 14 residues. The CDR3 region is CASSGWGNAYEQHF. In nucleotides, the CDR3 is TGTGCCAGCTCCGGCTGGGGAAACGCCTACGAGCAGCACTTC.

This clone was seen a single time. The V and J genes are TRBV18 and TRBJ1-5, with a possible D match to TRBD1 (6 bases). V shed 3 bases and J shed 4 bases, with 13 bases lying between them. The CDR3 totals 15 residues. CDR1 and CDR2 (germline): KGHSH, LQKENI. CDR3 protein: CASSPNYRENQPQHF. CDR3 nucleotides: TGTGCCAGCTCACCCAACTACAGGGAAAATCAGCCCCAGCATTTT.

The rearrangement links TRBV29-1 to TRBJ2-2; possible D gene TRBD2, 6 bases. V lost 7 bases to trimming and J lost 2 bases, with 11 bases between them. Germline lookup yields CDR1 SQVTM and CDR2 ANQGSEA. This CDR3 has 13 amino acids. CDR3 region: CSGKRVNTGELFF. The DNA for the CDR3 is TGCAGCGGGAAGCGGGTTAACACCGGGGAGCTGTTTTTT.

The rearrangement uses TRBV10-3 and TRBJ2-7; D gene ambiguous. In germline, CDR1 is ENHRY, CDR2 SYGVKD. The CDR3 has 12 residues. Between the trimmed V and J ends, which lost 3 bases and 6 bases, there was a span of 9 bases. CDR3 DNA: TGTGCCATCAGTGAAGGAGTAGGCGAGCAGTACTTC. Translating gives CAISEGVGEQYF.

The chain combines TRBV27 with TRBJ1-5; D not certain. The CDR3 sequence is 13 residues long. Germline V gives CDR1 MNHEY, CDR2 SMNVEV (reference sequence). The V end was cut by 6 bases, the J end by 1 base, with 7 bases between. The CDR3 loop reads CASRPSSNQPQHF. The CDR3 region has the DNA TGTGCCAGCAGGCCATCAAGCAATCAGCCCCAGCATTTT.

The V call is TRBV21-1, the J call TRBJ2-2; TRBD2 is taken as the D call from the table, unchecked against the DNA. TRBV21-1 is noted as a pseudogene. The CDR3 sequence is 19 residues long. The chain's CDR3 is CASSNPGLVDGSGTGELFF. In DNA form, the CDR3 reads TGTGCCAGCAGCAACCCGGGACTAGTAGACGGCTCGGGCACCGGGGAGCTGTTTTTT.

J is TRBJ2-5 and V is TRBV5-4, with 9 positions matching TRBD2. CDR1 and CDR2 (germline): SGHNT, YYREEE (reference sequence). Trimming removed 5 bases from V and 3 bases from J; junction bases left unmatched: 8. There are 15 residues in the CDR3. CDR3 DNA sequence: TGTGCCAGCAGGGAGGCGGGAGGGCGGAAAGAGACCCAGTACTTC. Residues: CASREAGGRKETQYF.

This clone was picked up one time. The chain combines TRBV13 with TRBJ1-3; the match to TRBD1 covers 7 bases. Per the germline V gene, CDR1 is PRHDT and CDR2 is FYEKMQ (reference sequence). The CDR3 has 16 amino acids. The V and J ends lost 3 bases and 0 bases, in that order; junction bases with no gene match: 5. CDR3 nucleotide sequence: TGTGCCAGCAGCTTTTACAGGGGCGACTCTGGAAACACCATATATTTT. The encoded protein is CASSFYRGDSGNTIYF.

The gene calls are TRBV6-1 and TRBJ1-2; unclear D gene. The CDR3 consists of 11 residues. The V end lost 4 bases, the J end lost 3 bases, and 3 bases lay between the germline ends. Looked up from germline, CDR1 is MNHNS and CDR2 is SASEGT. CDR3 nucleotide sequence: TGTGCCAGCAGTGCCCACTATGGCTACACCTTC. This encodes CASSAHYGYTF.